The TCR beta chain described here comes from a study of blood T cell repertoires in COVID-19. Libraries were prepared by immunoSEQ multiplex PCR; TCRdb keeps only in-frame clonotypes and omits some of them. The sample consists of a few hundred thousand clones, approximately 90% of them appearing once. CDR3 length equals 13 residues. The V end was cut by 5 bases, the J end by 6 bases, with 11 bases between. Sequencing was carried out using peripheral blood. The receptor was isolated from an older woman with COVID-19, enrolled during active disease. The chain links TRBV12-3 or TRBV12-4 to TRBJ1-3, with D tentatively TRBD1 (6 bases). This CDR3 is CASSTGYENTIYF. The CDR3 DNA reads as TGTGCCAGCAGTACAGGGTACGAAAACACCATATATTTT.